The 6 T cell receptor beta chains below all came from one sample that was sequenced in a study of blood T cells in healthy people across ages. The second PCR ran roughly 6 to 11 cycles with a sample-barcoded 5' primer and J-beta primers. One entry per CDR3 protein, called by TCRdb with MiXCR from the 5' RACE reads. The table lists around 650,000 distinct CDR3 sequences, 32% of them singletons, with 15% to 17% in the top ten. Source material: blood. Every receptor here comes from a woman older than 75 in good health.

This clonotype was detected only a few times. J is TRBJ2-5 and V is TRBV5-5; tentatively, D is TRBD1 or TRBD2 (5 bases each). The J call could be wrong; TRBJ2-7 is a better fit for the DNA end. From germline, CDR1 is SGHKS and CDR2 YYEKEE (reference sequence). This CDR3 comprises 14 residues. This chain's CDR3 is CASSFGGPGDEQYF. The CDR3 coding sequence is TGTGCCAGCAGCTTTGGGGGACCGGGTGACGAGCAGTACTTC.

The chain has TRBV2 and TRBJ2-5; D tentatively reads TRBD1 or TRBD2 (5 bases each). Germline V gives CDR1 SNHLY, CDR2 FYNNEI. Trimming cost V 7 bases and J 6 bases, with 21 bases left between them. The CDR3 is 15 residues long. The CDR3 DNA follows: TGTGCCAGCACTACTGGACTCGGGGCCGTAAAGACCCAGTACTTC. Translated: CASTTGLGAVKTQYF.

The table lists this clonotype with a few counts. This may be a read error, as it is one base from a much larger clone. The chain has TRBV14 and TRBJ2-5; tentatively, D is TRBD2 (5 bases). The CDR3 is 13 residues long. Trimming took off 1 base at V and 11 bases at J, with 14 bases between the two ends. CDR1 is SGHDN, CDR2 FVKESK, per germline. The CDR3 DNA reads TGTGCCAGCAGCCAAGGCAGAGGGAATGAGCAGTACTTC. Amino acids: CASSQGRGNEQYF.

The chain uses TRBV20-1 and TRBJ1-6, with a possible D match to TRBD1 (5 bases). The CDR3 has 14 residues. V lost 3 bases, J lost 7 bases, and 13 bases lay in between. CDR1 and CDR2 (germline): DFQATT, SNEGSKA (reference sequence). DNA for the CDR3: TGCAGTGCTAGTATCGGGACTCGCAATTCACCCCTCCACTTT. Translation: CSASIGTRNSPLHF.

For this clonotype: A much larger clone sits a single nucleotide away, making a read error possible. This rearrangement joins TRBV5-1 to TRBJ2-1, with 15 bases lining up with TRBD2. The J call is in doubt because the DNA end fits TRBJ2-7 better. CDR1 is SGHRS and CDR2 is YFSETQ in the germline V gene. The CDR3 is 19 residues long. The CDR3, as DNA: TGCGCCAGCAGCTCGGGACTAGCGGGGGGCGTGAGCTCCTACAATGAGCAGTACTTC. Its translation: CASSSGLAGGVSSYNEQYF.

The rearrangement uses TRBV28 and TRBJ1-2; D call uncertain. This CDR3 is 14 amino acids long. Per germline, CDR1 MDHEN and CDR2 SYDVKM. The ends were cut back, 11 bases at V and 3 bases at J, with 19 bases in the middle. The CDR3 DNA reads TGTGCCGGCACCGCGGGCGGGTTCGACTATGGCTACACCTTC. It codes for CAGTAGGFDYGYTF.